This T cell receptor beta chain was captured in a study of shared clonotypes between healthy human individuals. V lost 1 base, J lost 0 bases, and 16 bases lay in between. CDR3 length: 18 residues. Germline-derived CDR1 and CDR2 are SGHRS and YFSETQ. TCRdb keeps only in-frame clones here, not all; method: immunoSEQ multiplex PCR. The table lists approximately 2.5 million clones, approximately 92% of them singletons. The chain uses TRBV5-1 and TRBJ1-4, with a tentative D call TRBD1 (5 bases). The sequence derives from a man aged 18 to 29 in good health. Material for sequencing was naive CD4+ T cells sorted from blood. Noted subset: CD45RA+ positively selected. The chain's CDR3 is CASSLNGQGPATNEKLFF. The CDR3 region has the DNA TGCGCCAGCAGCTTGAATGGTCAGGGACCTGCAACTAATGAAAAACTGTTTTTT.